This T cell receptor (beta chain) was observed in a study of blood T cells in healthy people across ages. This clonotype was counted between two and nine times. After removal of 0 bases from V and 4 bases from J, the junction contained 7 bases not matched to a gene. The germline CDR1 and CDR2 sequences are MNHEY and SMNVEV (reference sequence). The CDR3 spans 16 residues. The use of a sample-barcoded 5' primer and a J-beta primer mix characterized a second PCR of roughly 6 to 11 cycles. In TCRdb, the 5' RACE reads were re-called with MiXCR into one record per CDR3 protein. Of around 970,000 distinct CDR3 sequences in the sample, roughly 47% were seen once.

This sequence was found in a woman aged 60-70 years in good health. V and J are TRBV27 and TRBJ2-5; 8 bases match TRBD1. Input material: blood. CDR3 amino acids: CASSLSQGAQAETQYF. CDR3 in DNA: TGTGCCAGCAGTTTATCGCAGGGGGCGCAGGCAGAGACCCAGTACTTC.